This entry describes one T cell receptor (beta chain). Its antigen is still unknown. The junction departs from germline at one end; a sequencing error may be responsible. The use of a sample-barcoded 5' primer and a J-beta primer mix characterized a second PCR of roughly 6 to 11 cycles. Every cDNA was tagged by a template-switch adaptor with 12 random nucleotides. MiXCR was run by TCRdb on the 5' RACE reads, yielding one entry per CDR3 protein. Here the sample spans over a million distinct CDR3 sequences, 45% to 70% being singletons. This sample is drawn from a study of blood T cells in healthy people across ages. This CDR3 is 16 amino acids long. CDR1 and CDR2 from the germline V gene are MNHEY and SVGAGI. Study results and limitations: Nothing was known about donor CMV status, and this possibly confounded expanded clonotype changes. With age, beta diversity per million T cells declined roughly linearly, significantly by 40.

Sequencing was performed on blood. The chain employs TRBV6-5 and TRBJ2-3; D may be TRBD1 (6 bases). The TCR originated in a man between 18 and 29 years old in good health. The CDR3: CASSERTAASTDTQNF. CDR3 coding DNA: TGTGCCAGCAGTGAGAGGACAGCCGCTAGCACAGATACGCAGAATTTT.